The rows below give T cell receptor beta chains drawn from one sample of a study of shared clonotypes between healthy human individuals. The data were produced by immunoSEQ multiplex PCR, yet TCRdb's version contains in-frame clones alone and is incomplete. The sample lists 2 million to 3 million clones, 93% occurring once. The material sequenced was naive CD4+ T cells from PBMCs. Receptor source: a young man in good health. Some clones in this sample may be carry-over from other donors' samples. The CDR3 runs from the conserved cysteine through the conserved F or W. The D gene is left open where the match is weak. The listing skips clone size in some rows; elsewhere it reads once, few, many or a size class.

CDR3nt | CDR3aa | d_gene | len | j_gene | abundance | v_gene
TGTGCCAGCAGCTTAACGCGGGTGGGTTCACCCCTCCACTTT | CASSLTRVGSPLHF | . | 14 | TRBJ1-6 | . | TRBV7-3
TGTGCCAGCGGGGAACCATTGGGCACTGAAGCTTTCTTT | CASGEPLGTEAFF | . | 13 | TRBJ1-1 | . | TRBV28
TGCGCCAGCAGCCAAGACGAGGGCGGCAATCAGCCCCAGCATTTT | CASSQDEGGNQPQHF | . | 15 | TRBJ1-5 | few | TRBV4-1
TGCGCCAGCAGCTTGGAGCGTAACGAGCAGTACTTC | CASSLERNEQYF | . | 12 | TRBJ2-7 | . | TRBV5-1
TGTGCCAGCAGCAGACCGGGACATCGGGCAGATACGCAGTATTTT | CASSRPGHRADTQYF | . | 15 | TRBJ2-3 | . | TRBV28
TGCGCCAGCAGCCAAGGTCCGGGGGCCTCTGGAAACACCATATATTTT | CASSQGPGASGNTIYF | . | 16 | TRBJ1-3 | . | TRBV4-1
TGTGCCAGCAGCCCAGGGGGGACAGGGGTTTATAACTTC | CASSPGGTGVYNF | TRBD1 | 13 | TRBJ2-4 | . | TRBV7-2
TGTGCCAGCAGCCCGGTCCCGCAGGGGGCAAATCAGCCCCAGCATTTT | CASSPVPQGANQPQHF | TRBD1 | 16 | TRBJ1-5 | . | TRBV4-2
TGTGCCAGTAACGGACGGTCGGGTGAGGAACTGTTTTTT | CASNGRSGEELFF | . | 13 | TRBJ1-4 | . | TRBV19
TGTGCCAGCAGTTTTCGACAGGGGAATACTCAGCCCCAGCATTTT | CASSFRQGNTQPQHF | TRBD1 | 15 | TRBJ1-5 | . | TRBV28
TGTGCCAGTAGTAACCTGCCCGGACAGGGCAACACTGAAGCTTTCTTT | CASSNLPGQGNTEAFF | TRBD1 | 16 | TRBJ1-1 | few | TRBV19
TGTGCCAGCAGTTTAGTTGGGGCGGGGCCGTACAATGAGCAGTTCTTC | CASSLVGAGPYNEQFF | . | 16 | TRBJ2-1 | . | TRBV28
TGTGCCAGCAGTGAATCGGGGTGGCGGGCTTTCTTT | CASSESGWRAFF | . | 12 | TRBJ1-1 | . | TRBV25-1
TGTGCCAGTAGTATAGAAGGCGCGCGGGGGGACCTCTCCTACGAGCAGTACTTC | CASSIEGARGDLSYEQYF | TRBD2 | 18 | TRBJ2-7 | . | TRBV19
TGTGCCAGCAGTGAGGGCCCTAATGAAAAACTGTTTTTT | CASSEGPNEKLFF | . | 13 | TRBJ1-4 | . | TRBV5-5
TGTGCCAGCAGCTTAGCCGGGGGAGAGCAGCCCCAGCATTTT | CASSLAGGEQPQHF | . | 14 | TRBJ1-5 | . | TRBV7-9
TGTGCCAGCAGTGAAGCGGTTATGAGCGAAAAACTGTTTTTT | CASSEAVMSEKLFF | . | 14 | TRBJ1-4 | . | TRBV2
TGTGCCAGCAGTGTGGAGAGTGGGGAGACCCAGTACTTC | CASSVESGETQYF | . | 13 | TRBJ2-5 | . | TRBV6-4
TGCGCCAGCAGCTTGGCCTCCTGGAGCAACCCTGGTACGGTCTCTAGCTCCTACGAGCAGTACTTC | CASSLASWSNPGTVSSSYEQYF | . | 22 | TRBJ2-7 | . | TRBV5-1
TGTGCCAGCAGCCCCCGGACAGGGGCGGATCAGCCCCAGCATTTT | CASSPRTGADQPQHF | TRBD1 | 15 | TRBJ1-5 | . | TRBV7-2
TGTGCCAGCAGTAAAACCGGGACAGGGGTGGCCTACGAGCAGTACTTC | CASSKTGTGVAYEQYF | TRBD1 | 16 | TRBJ2-7 | . | TRBV28
TGTGCCAGTAGTATCCAAGGGTTTGAAGCTTTCTTT | CASSIQGFEAFF | . | 12 | TRBJ1-1 | . | TRBV19
TGTGCCAGCAGCCATAGGCGGGAGGGCCGGGAGACCCAGTACTTC | CASSHRREGRETQYF | TRBD2 | 15 | TRBJ2-5 | . | TRBV4-2
TGTGCCAGCAGTACCCAGGGACAAGAGACCCAGTACTTC | CASSTQGQETQYF | . | 13 | TRBJ2-5 | . | TRBV2
TGTGCCAGCAGTCTCGAGGACAGGTTGGGCTACACCTTC | CASSLEDRLGYTF | TRBD1 | 13 | TRBJ1-2 | . | TRBV2
TGTGCCAGCAGCTCAAGTGGCAATCAGCCCCAGCATTTT | CASSSSGNQPQHF | . | 13 | TRBJ1-5 | . | TRBV7-8